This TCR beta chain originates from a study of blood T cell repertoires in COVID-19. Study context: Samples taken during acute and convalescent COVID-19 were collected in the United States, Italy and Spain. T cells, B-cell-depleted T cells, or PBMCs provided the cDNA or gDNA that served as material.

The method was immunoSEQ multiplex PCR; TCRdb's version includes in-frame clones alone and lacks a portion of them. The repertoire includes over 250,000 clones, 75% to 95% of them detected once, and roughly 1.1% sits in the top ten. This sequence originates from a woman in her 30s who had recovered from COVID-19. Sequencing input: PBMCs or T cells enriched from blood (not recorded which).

The CDR3 is CASSPWTDNYGYTF. In DNA, the CDR3 is TGTGCCAGCAGTCCTTGGACAGATAACTATGGCTACACCTTC. V gene TRBV3-1 (or the pseudogene TRBV3-2) combines with J gene TRBJ1-2, with a weak D call TRBD1 (6 bases). The germline V gene has CDR1 LGHDT and CDR2 YNNKEL (reference sequence). The CDR3 runs 14 residues. Between the trimmed V and J ends, which lost 6 bases and 1 base, there was a span of 12 bases.